This TCR beta chain is from a study of Ad26.COV2.S vaccination and SARS-CoV-2 variants. Study-wide background: Donor was in the COV1001 Ad26.COV2.S trial arm.

Overall study results and limits: Vaccinees reportedly had broad spike-specific CD8+ and CD4+ T cell responses.

The CDR3 length is 14 residues. Trimming removed 5 bases at V and 2 bases at J, with 12 bases between. CDR1 and CDR2 from the germline V gene are PRHDT and FYEKMQ (reference sequence). This clone appeared a few times. Antigen unknown. Assay used: immunoSEQ multiplex PCR; TCRdb lists only in-frame clones, some missing. The sample lists 200,000 to 250,000 clones, roughly 88% occurring once. Treatment in this sample: 19 received Ad26.COV2.S at low or high dose, single or two shots; roughly 5 received placebo; per-sample allocation not given. The investigators took samples on day 63 after the first vaccine or placebo injection. Immunization relied on an Ad26 vector, which expressed Wuhan-strain SARS-CoV-2 spike.

The sequence derives from a person between 18 and 65 years old who received the Ad26.COV2.S COVID-19 vaccine or a placebo. This chain uses TRBV13 with TRBJ2-5; tentative D call: TRBD2 (6 bases). The sequencing here drew on peripheral blood, taken in a trial of Ad26.COV2.S vaccine versus placebo. The CDR3, as DNA: TGTGCCAGCAGCCGCCGGGGGAGTCAAGAGACCCAGTACTTC. It specifies CASSRRGSQETQYF.